This record covers a single T cell receptor beta chain. Sequenced by immunoSEQ multiplex PCR; TCRdb stores in-frame clones only, minus some. The sample contains roughly 120,000 clones, roughly 93% of which appear only once. V dropped 2 bases and J dropped 0 bases, with 11 bases sitting between them. This CDR3 comprises 16 residues. From germline, CDR1 is MNHNY and CDR2 SVGAGI (reference sequence). The data are from a study of Tregs in tolerant kidney transplant recipients. The sequencing sample was made of CD4+ T cells from blood. The receptor was derived from a human donor in good health. The genes are TRBV6-6 and TRBJ1-5, with unresolved D. The CDR3 spells CASSYDRVYSNQPQHF. The DNA for the CDR3 is TGTGCCAGCAGTTACGATCGGGTTTATAGCAATCAGCCCCAGCATTTT.